This TCR beta chain was sequenced during a study of a mutant IDH1 vaccine in newly diagnosed glioma. Study summary: Vaccines began 4-6 weeks after radiotherapy alone, or with temozolomide cycles.

This CDR3 contains 14 residues. Per the germline V gene, CDR1 is SGHAT and CDR2 is FQNNGV. Trimming cost V 0 bases and J 10 bases, with 15 bases left between them. Sequencing was performed with immunoSEQ multiplex PCR; in TCRdb, only in-frame clones are kept and a portion is missing. The sample includes tens of thousands of clones, 75% to 90% seen only once; the top ten take roughly 3%. Time point described: week 47, end of study. In every dose of vaccine, 300 ug of mutant IDH1 20-mer peptide was given alongside topical imiquimod. The donor cohort comprised cases of new WHO grade 3 or 4 IDH1-mutant, ATRX-lost astrocytoma. On this clone itself: Its antigen is unknown.

The study's findings and limits: Alterations occurring in top peripheral T cell clonotypes seemed unrelated to pseudoprogression.

This TCR came from a woman in her forties or fifties with glioma. Specimen: PBMCs, collected from a glioma patient whose treatment included an IDH1 peptide vaccine. The chain employs TRBV11-2 and TRBJ1-1, with a weak D call TRBD1 (6 bases). CDR3 sequence (DNA): TGTGCCAGCAGCTTAGAAGGGTCTGGGGGCAGAGCTTTCTTT. Translating it yields CASSLEGSGGRAFF. Variable domain in full (rest from reference TRBV11-2 and TRBJ1-1): EAGVAQSPRYKIIEKRQSVAFWCNPISGHATLYWYQQILGQGPKLLIQFQNNGVVDDSQLPKDRFSAERLKGVDSTLKIQPAKLEDSAVYLCASSLEGSGGRAFFGQGTRLTVV.